The sample holds a few counts of the clone carrying this TCR beta chain. This record comes from a study of T-cell memory formation after mild COVID-19. Trimming removed 2 bases from V and 8 bases from J, with 15 bases in between. This CDR3 is 15 amino acids long. It was 5'RACE with constant-segment primers that produced the TCR alpha and TCR beta cDNA libraries, which carried sample barcodes and UMIs. Each CDR3 protein gets one entry after TCRdb re-called the 5' RACE reads with MiXCR. The sample has roughly 130,000 distinct CDR3 sequences, over 15% seen once. The sequence derives from a man aged 18 to 30 who had mild COVID-19 (a few samples of this study predate the infection). Cell type and time point are not known. The chain couples TRBV12-3 or TRBV12-4 to TRBJ1-4; weak D call: TRBD1 (6 bases). The sequenced sample consisted of PBMCs or a T cell subset sorted from them (not recorded which). This CDR3 reads CASSLNGGMGEKLFF. The CDR3 coding sequence is TGTGCCAGCAGTTTAAACGGGGGCATGGGAGAAAAACTGTTTTTT.